This paragraph covers one T cell receptor (beta chain) sequence. Its matching antigen is unknown. The CDR3 has 15 amino acids. Losses at the gene ends were 3 bases for V and 1 base for J; bases not matched to a gene: 2. The V gene's germline CDR1 is WSHSY and CDR2 SAAADI. Original methodology: Filtering differed, since immunoSEQ gave only junction sequences and no quality scores. Clones were sequenced by immunoSEQ multiplex PCR, and TCRdb holds only the in-frame ones, with some missing. That table furnishes V, J and clone size, whereas the DNA furnished D and trimming. The sample lists millions of clones, approximately 95% occurring once. In the naive CD8 group, cells lacked CD45RO and were positively selected for CCR7, so terminally differentiated effector memory CD45RA+ cells were left out. Recent acute infections and vaccinations were absent in the healthy HIV-negative adult donors. This sample was included in a study of shared clonotypes between healthy human individuals.

Broader study findings: As a rule, naive subsets had a larger estimated richness than memory subsets. Donor scarcity curtailed the genetic and exposure-history diversity represented herein.

Sequencing was carried out using naive CD8+ T cells sorted from blood. The chain combines TRBV10-2 with TRBJ2-3, with 9 bases matching TRBD2. This clonotype was obtained from a man younger than 35 in good health. This CDR3 reads CASSDIAGGTDTQYF. CDR3 sequence (DNA): TGCGCCAGCAGTGATATAGCGGGGGGCACAGATACGCAGTATTTT.